This T cell receptor beta chain was obtained from a study of CD8 T cells in Susac syndrome. Sequencing of TCR beta was performed on blood CD8+ and CD4+ T cells. TEMRA cells underwent FACS enrichment and CD8+ and CD4+ T cells underwent negative isolation. This clonotype has only one observation. Germline lookup yields CDR1 SGHRS and CDR2 YFSETQ. J gave up 5 bases and V 2 bases, and 2 bases lay outside the gene matches. The CDR3 is 13 amino acids. Random hexamers were used to reverse transcribe an amount of about 0.5 to 1 ug RNA. TCR beta CDR3 was amplified by immunoSEQ multiplex PCR. This amplification extended across 54 Vbeta and 13 Jbeta segments. One entry per CDR3 protein results from TCRdb running MiXCR on the immunoSEQ multiplex PCR reads. The sample has 130,000 to 150,000 distinct CDR3 sequences; roughly 95% are singletons.

The source of this sequence is a human donor in good health. Sequenced: CD4+ T cells from PBMCs. The chain is built from TRBV5-1 and TRBJ2-5; 8 nucleotides line up with TRBD1. The CDR3 DNA sequence: TGCGCCAGCAGCTTCAACAGGGGGGAGACCCAGTACTTC. This sequence encodes CASSFNRGETQYF.